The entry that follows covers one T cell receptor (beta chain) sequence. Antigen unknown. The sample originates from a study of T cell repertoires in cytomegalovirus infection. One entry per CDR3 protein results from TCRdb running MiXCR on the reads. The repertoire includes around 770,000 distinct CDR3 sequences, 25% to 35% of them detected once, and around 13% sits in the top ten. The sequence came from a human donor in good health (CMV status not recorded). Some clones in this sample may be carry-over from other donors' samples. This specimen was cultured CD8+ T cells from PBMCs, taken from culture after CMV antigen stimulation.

CDR3 DNA: TGTGCCAGCAGTCAGGGGCCCAATGAGCAGTTCTTC. This gives the protein CASSQGPNEQFF. This chain joins TRBV28 and TRBJ2-1; D perhaps matches TRBD1 (6 bases). V was shortened by 5 bases and J by 6 bases, with 8 bases between the two germline ends. The germline V gene encodes CDR1 MDHEN and CDR2 SYDVKM. The CDR3 has 12 residues.